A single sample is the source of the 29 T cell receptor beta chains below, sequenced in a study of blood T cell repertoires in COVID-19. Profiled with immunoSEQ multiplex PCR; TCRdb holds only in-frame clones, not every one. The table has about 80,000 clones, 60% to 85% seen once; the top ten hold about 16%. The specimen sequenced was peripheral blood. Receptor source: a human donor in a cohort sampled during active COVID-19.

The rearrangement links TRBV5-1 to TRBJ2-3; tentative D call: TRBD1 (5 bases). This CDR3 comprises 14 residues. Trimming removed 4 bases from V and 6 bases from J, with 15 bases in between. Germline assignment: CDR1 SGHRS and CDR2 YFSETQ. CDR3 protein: CASSTTRTRDTQYF. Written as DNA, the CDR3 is TGCGCCAGCAGCACCACGCGGACAAGGGATACGCAGTATTTT.

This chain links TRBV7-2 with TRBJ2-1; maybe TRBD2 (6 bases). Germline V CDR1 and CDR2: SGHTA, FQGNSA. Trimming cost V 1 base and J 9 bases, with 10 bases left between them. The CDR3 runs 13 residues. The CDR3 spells CASSLVGTAEQFF. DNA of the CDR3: TGTGCCAGCAGCTTAGTAGGGACTGCTGAGCAGTTCTTC. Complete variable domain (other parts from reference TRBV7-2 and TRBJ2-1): GAGVSQSPSNKVTEKGKDVELRCDPISGHTALYWYRQSLGQGLEFLIYFQGNSAPDKSGLPSDRFSAERTGGSVSTLTIQRTQQEDSAVYLCASSLVGTAEQFFGPGTRLTVL.

The CDR3 here is CAWSSGTGGLYNEQFF. The CDR3 coding sequence is TGTGCCTGGAGTTCCGGGACAGGGGGCCTCTACAATGAGCAGTTCTTC. This sequence joins TRBV30 and TRBJ2-1, with 12 nucleotides matching TRBD1. The CDR3 runs to 16 residues. Looked up from germline, CDR1 is GTSNPN and CDR2 is SVGIG (reference sequence). V was clipped by 2 bases and J by 3 bases; unmatched bases: 5.

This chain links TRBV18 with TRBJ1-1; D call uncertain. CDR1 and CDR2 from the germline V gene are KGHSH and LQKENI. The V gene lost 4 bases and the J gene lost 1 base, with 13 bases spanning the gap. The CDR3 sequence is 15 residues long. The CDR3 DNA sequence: TGTGCCAGCTCACTCCTTTCCGGGGAGAACACTGAAGCTTTCTTT. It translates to CASSLLSGENTEAFF.

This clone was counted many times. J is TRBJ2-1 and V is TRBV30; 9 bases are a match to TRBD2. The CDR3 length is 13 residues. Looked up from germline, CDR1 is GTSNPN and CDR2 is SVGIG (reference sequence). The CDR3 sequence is CAYGSGGSREQFF. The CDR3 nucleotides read TGTGCATATGGTAGCGGGGGATCTCGAGAGCAGTTCTTC. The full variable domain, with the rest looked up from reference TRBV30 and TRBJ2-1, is SQTIHQWPATLVQPVGSPLSLECTVEGTSNPNLYWYRQAAGRGLQLLFYSVGIGQISSEVPQNLSASRPQDRQFILSSKKLLLSDSGFYLCAYGSGGSREQFFGPGTRLTVL.

The CDR3 DNA reads as TGCGCCAGCAGTGAGTCAGGGGTCTTCTATGGCTACACCTTC. It translates to CASSESGVFYGYTF. This chain connects TRBV10-1 to TRBJ1-2; possibly TRBD1 for D (5 bases). The germline V gene has CDR1 WNHNN and CDR2 SYGVQD (reference sequence). This CDR3 spans 14 amino acids. V lost 0 bases and J lost 4, with 9 bases in between.

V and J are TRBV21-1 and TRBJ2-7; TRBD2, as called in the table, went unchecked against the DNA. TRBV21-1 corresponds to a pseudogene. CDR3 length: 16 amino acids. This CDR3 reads CASSLAPGLAGGGSYV. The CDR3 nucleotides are TGTGCCAGCAGCCTTGCTCCGGGACTAGCGGGAGGGGGTTCGTACGTC.

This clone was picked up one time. CDR3 loop: CATRPPTETGELFF. As DNA, the CDR3 is TGTGCCACCAGGCCTCCGACAGAGACCGGGGAGCTGTTTTTT. The chain is built from TRBV24-1 and TRBJ2-2; TRBD1 might be the D (5 bases). The germline CDR1 and CDR2 sequences are KGHDR and SFDVKD. Trimming left V 7 bases short and J 5 bases short, with 13 bases between. The CDR3 length is 14 residues.

CDR3 nucleotide sequence: TGTGCCAGCAGCTCTACAGGGAGTTCACCCCTCCACTTT. This sequence encodes CASSSTGSSPLHF. The rearrangement joins TRBV5-5 to TRBJ1-6; D is possibly TRBD1 (6 bases). The CDR3 runs 13 residues. Germline V gene sequence: CDR1 SGHKS, CDR2 YYEKEE (reference sequence). Trimming removed 3 bases from V and 9 bases from J, with 10 bases in between.

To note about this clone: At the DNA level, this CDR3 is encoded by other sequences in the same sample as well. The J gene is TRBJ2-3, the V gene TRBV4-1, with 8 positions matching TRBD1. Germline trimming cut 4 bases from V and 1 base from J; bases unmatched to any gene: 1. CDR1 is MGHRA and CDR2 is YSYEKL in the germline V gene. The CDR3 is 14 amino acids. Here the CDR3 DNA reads TGCGCCAGCAGCCTGGGACAGGGCACAGATACGCAGTATTTT. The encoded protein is CASSLGQGTDTQYF.

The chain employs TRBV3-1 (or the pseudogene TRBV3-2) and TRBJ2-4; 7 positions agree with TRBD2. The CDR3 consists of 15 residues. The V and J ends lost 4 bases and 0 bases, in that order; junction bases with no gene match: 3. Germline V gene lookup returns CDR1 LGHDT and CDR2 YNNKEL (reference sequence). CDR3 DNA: TGTGCCAGCAGCCCGAGCGGGGCAGCCAAAAACATTCAGTACTTC. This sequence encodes CASSPSGAAKNIQYF.

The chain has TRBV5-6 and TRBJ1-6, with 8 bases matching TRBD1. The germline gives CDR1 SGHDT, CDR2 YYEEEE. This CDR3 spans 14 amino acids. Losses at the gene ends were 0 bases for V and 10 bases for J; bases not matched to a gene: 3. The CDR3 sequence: CASSLGQGRSPLHF. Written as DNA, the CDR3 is TGTGCCAGCAGCTTGGGACAGGGGCGGTCACCCCTCCACTTT.

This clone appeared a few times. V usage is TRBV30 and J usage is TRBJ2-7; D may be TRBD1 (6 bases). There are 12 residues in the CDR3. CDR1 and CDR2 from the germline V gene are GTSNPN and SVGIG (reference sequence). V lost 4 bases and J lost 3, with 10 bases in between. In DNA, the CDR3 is TGTGCCTGGACAGGGGCCGGCTACGAGCAGTACTTC. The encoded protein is CAWTGAGYEQYF.

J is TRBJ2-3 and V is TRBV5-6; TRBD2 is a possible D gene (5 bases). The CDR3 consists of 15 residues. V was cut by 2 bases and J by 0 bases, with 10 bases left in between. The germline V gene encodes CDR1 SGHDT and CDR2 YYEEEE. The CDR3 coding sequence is TGTGCCAGCAGCTTTTTAAGCGGTAGCACAGATACGCAGTATTTT. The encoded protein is CASSFLSGSTDTQYF.

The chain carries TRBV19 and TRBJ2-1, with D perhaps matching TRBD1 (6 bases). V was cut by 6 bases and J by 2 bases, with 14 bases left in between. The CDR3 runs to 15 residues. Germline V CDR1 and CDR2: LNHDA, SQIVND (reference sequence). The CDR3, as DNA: TGTGCCAGTAGCCAAACAGGGTCCACCTACAATGAGCAGTTCTTC. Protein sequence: CASSQTGSTYNEQFF.

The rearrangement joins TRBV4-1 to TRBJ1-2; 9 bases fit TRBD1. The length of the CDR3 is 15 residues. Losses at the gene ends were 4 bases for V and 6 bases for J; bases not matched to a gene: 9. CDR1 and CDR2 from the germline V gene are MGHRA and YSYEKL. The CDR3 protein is CASSPGTGWIDGYTF. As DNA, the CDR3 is TGCGCCAGCAGCCCCGGGACAGGGTGGATAGATGGCTACACCTTC.

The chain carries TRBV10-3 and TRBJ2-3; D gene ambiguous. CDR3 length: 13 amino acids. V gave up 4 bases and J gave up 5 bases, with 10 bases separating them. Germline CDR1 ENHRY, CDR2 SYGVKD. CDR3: CAISAPREDTQYF. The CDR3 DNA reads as TGTGCCATCAGTGCCCCCCGCGAAGATACGCAGTATTTT.

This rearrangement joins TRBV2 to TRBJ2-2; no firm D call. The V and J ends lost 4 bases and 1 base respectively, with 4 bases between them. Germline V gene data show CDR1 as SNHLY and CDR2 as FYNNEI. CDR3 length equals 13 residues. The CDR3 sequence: CASSGGNTGELFF. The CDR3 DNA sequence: TGTGCCAGCAGTGGCGGGAACACCGGGGAGCTGTTTTTT. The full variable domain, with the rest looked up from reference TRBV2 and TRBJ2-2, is EPEVTQTPSHQVTQMGQEVILRCVPISNHLYFYWYRQILGQKVEFLVSFYNNEISEKSEIFDDQFSVERPDGSNFTLKIRSTKLEDSAMYFCASSGGNTGELFFGEGSRLTVL.

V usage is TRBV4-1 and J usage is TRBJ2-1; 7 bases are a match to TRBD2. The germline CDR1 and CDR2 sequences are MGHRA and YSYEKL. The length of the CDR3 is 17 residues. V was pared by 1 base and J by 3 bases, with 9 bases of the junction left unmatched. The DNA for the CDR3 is TGCGCCAGCAGCCAAGGGGCGGCTAGCGGAGACTACAATGAGCAGTTCTTC. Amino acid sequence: CASSQGAASGDYNEQFF.

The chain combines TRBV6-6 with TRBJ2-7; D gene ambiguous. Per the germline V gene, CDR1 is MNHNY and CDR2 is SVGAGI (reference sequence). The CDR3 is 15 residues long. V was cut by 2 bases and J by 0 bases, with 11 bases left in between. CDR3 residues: CASSYVLGSSYEQYV. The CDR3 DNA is TGTGCCAGCAGTTACGTACTGGGCAGCTCCTACGAGCAGTACGTC.

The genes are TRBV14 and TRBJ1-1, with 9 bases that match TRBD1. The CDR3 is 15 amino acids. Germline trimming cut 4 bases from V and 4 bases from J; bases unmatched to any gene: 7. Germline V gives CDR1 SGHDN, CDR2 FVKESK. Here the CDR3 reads CASSPSTGGRTEAFF. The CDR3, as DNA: TGTGCCAGCAGCCCCTCGACAGGGGGGCGCACTGAAGCTTTCTTT.

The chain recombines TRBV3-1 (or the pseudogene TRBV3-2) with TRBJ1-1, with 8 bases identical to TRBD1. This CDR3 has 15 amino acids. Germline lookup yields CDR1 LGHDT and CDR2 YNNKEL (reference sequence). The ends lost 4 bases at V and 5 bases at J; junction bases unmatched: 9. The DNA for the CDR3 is TGTGCCAGCAGCCGCCGGCCAGGGGGCTGGACTGAAGCTTTCTTT. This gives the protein CASSRRPGGWTEAFF.

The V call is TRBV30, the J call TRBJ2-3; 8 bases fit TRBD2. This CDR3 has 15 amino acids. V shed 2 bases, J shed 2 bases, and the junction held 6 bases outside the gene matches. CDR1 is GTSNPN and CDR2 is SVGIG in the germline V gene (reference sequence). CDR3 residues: CAWSSSGGHTDTQYF. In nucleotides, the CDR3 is TGTGCCTGGAGTTCGAGCGGGGGTCACACAGATACGCAGTATTTT.

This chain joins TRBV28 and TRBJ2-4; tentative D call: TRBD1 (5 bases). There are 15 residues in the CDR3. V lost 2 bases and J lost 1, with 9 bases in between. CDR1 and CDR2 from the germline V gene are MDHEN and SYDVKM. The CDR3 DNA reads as TGTGCCAGCAGTTTAGGCTCAGGGGCCAAAAACATTCAGTACTTC. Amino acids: CASSLGSGAKNIQYF. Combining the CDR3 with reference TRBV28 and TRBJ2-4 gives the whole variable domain DVKVTQSSRYLVKRTGEKVFLECVQDMDHENMFWYRQDPGLGLRLIYFSYDVKMKEKGDIPEGYSVSREKKERFSLILESASTNQTSMYLCASSLGSGAKNIQYFGAGTRLSVL.

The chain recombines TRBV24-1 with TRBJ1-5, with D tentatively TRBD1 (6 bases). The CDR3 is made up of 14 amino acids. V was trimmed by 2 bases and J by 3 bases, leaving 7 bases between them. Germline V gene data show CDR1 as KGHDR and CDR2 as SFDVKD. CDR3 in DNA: TGTGCCACCAGTGATTGGACAGCCAATCAGCCCCAGCATTTT. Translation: CATSDWTANQPQHF.

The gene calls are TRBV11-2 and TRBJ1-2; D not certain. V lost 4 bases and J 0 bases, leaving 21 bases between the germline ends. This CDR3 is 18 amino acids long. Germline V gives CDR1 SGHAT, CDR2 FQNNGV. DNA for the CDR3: TGTGCCAGCAGCTCCCCCCGGTCCCCAGAGGCTTCTAACTATGGCTACACCTTC. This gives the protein CASSSPRSPEASNYGYTF.

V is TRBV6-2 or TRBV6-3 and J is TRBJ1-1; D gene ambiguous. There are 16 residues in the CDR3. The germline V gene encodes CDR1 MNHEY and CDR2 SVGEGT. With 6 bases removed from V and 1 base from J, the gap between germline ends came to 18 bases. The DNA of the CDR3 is TGTGCCAGCAGCCACCTATCGCGAAGACAGAACACTGAAGCTTTCTTT. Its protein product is CASSHLSRRQNTEAFF.

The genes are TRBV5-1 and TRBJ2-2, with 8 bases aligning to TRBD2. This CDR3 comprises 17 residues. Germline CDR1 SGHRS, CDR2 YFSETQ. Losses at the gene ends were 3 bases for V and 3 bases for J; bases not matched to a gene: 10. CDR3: CASSSVGTSSDTGELFF. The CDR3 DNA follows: TGCGCCAGCAGCTCGGTGGGGACTAGTTCTGACACCGGGGAGCTGTTTTTT.

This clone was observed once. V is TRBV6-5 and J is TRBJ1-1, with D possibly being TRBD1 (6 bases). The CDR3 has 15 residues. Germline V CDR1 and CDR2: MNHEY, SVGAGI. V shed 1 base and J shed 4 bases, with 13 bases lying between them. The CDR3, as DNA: TGTGCCAGCAGTTACTGGGGGGGCGGTGGCACTGAAGCTTTCTTT. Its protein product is CASSYWGGGGTEAFF.